The clone carrying this T cell receptor beta chain was recorded a few times. No antigen is known for it. This specimen comes from a study of regulatory T cells in long-lasting Graves disease. General observations from the study: The number of shared public clonotypes was higher in persistent patients (approximately 3,000) than new patients (roughly 970).

iRepertoire HTBI primers and Arm-PCR of CDR3 regions built TCR beta libraries. One entry per CDR3 protein results from TCRdb running MiXCR on the multiplex PCR reads. Here the sample spans approximately 350,000 distinct CDR3 sequences, 15% to 20% being singletons. The time point was: newly diagnosed GD, antithyroid drugs for less than 3 months. RNA from PBMCs was the source of the TCR library. The sample also formed part of further work on T cells in Graves' hyperthyroidism and ophthalmopathy. That study adds: Used for diagnoses were clinical symptoms, serum thyroxine and TRAb, thyroid ultrasound and orbital computed tomography.

This clonotype originated in a woman aged 18-29 years with Graves disease. The material was peripheral blood mononuclear cells (PBMCs), obtained at new diagnosis, from a patient treated with antithyroid drugs.

Written as DNA, the CDR3 is TGTGCCAGCAGCGTAGTCCAGGGGCGGATAGATACGCAGTATTTT. Amino acids: CASSVVQGRIDTQYF. The V and J genes are TRBV9 and TRBJ2-3, with D maybe TRBD1 (6 bases). V lost 0 bases and J lost 5, with 13 bases in between. Germline V gene lookup returns CDR1 SGDLS and CDR2 YYNGEE. CDR3 length equals 15 residues.